These T cell receptor beta chains were read from a single sample in a study of T cells in Graves' hyperthyroidism and ophthalmopathy. TCRdb recomputed calls from the multiplex PCR reads with MiXCR, one row per CDR3 protein. This table holds about 380,000 distinct CDR3 sequences, roughly 20% found once. The sequenced sample consisted of blood. Every receptor here comes from a man younger than 30 with Graves' ophthalmopathy. CDR3s include the opening cysteine and the closing phenylalanine or tryptophan. Each record gives: D gene, V gene, J gene, clone size, CDR3 DNA, CDR3 protein. A D gene is named only where the DNA matches it firmly. Clone size, where shown, is once, few, many, or a class for clones that have expanded.

TRBD2	TRBV20-1	TRBJ2-7	many	TGCAGTGCAAATAGCGGGGGCCCTCCTAGCTCCTACGAGCAGTACTTC	CSANSGGPPSSYEQYF
NA	TRBV4-1	TRBJ1-1	many	TGCGCCAGCAGCCAAGATCTAGGAGGGACTGAAGCTTTCTTT	CASSQDLGGTEAFF
NA	TRBV20-1	TRBJ1-5	many	TGCAGTGCTAGAGATGTTAATCAGCCCCAGCATTTT	CSARDVNQPQHF
NA	TRBV9	TRBJ2-3	NA	TGTGCCAGCAGCGTAGGTACGCAAACTAGCACAGATACGCAGTATTTT	CASSVGTQTSTDTQYF
NA	TRBV3-1	TRBJ1-6	few	TGTGCCAGCAGCCAAGTGCAGGGAATCTATAATTCACCCCTCCACTTT	CASSQVQGIYNSPLHF
TRBD1	TRBV2	TRBJ2-3	NA	TGTGCCAGCAGCGCCCACCGGGACAGGGTTAAAGATACGCAGTATTTT	CASSAHRDRVKDTQYF
NA	TRBV11-2	TRBJ2-3	many	TGTGCCAGCAGCGCGAATCCGCGTGGTACGCAGTATTTT	CASSANPRGTQYF
NA	TRBV20-1	TRBJ2-6	few	TGCAGTGCTAGCTATAACTCTGGGGCCAACGTCCTGACTTTC	CSASYNSGANVLTF
TRBD2	TRBV5-1	TRBJ2-1	many	TGCGCCAGCAGCTCCGGAGGACTAGCGGGTGAGCAGTTCTTC	CASSSGGLAGEQFF
NA	TRBV28	TRBJ2-5	NA	TGTGCCAGCAGTTTAGGGCACCCCCAAGAGACCCAGCACTTC	CASSLGHPQETQHF
TRBD1	TRBV19	TRBJ2-7	NA	TGTGCCAGTAGTATCCAATGGGACAGGGTAGGCGAGCAGTACTTC	CASSIQWDRVGEQYF
NA	TRBV7-2	TRBJ2-7	few	TGTGCCAGCAGCTTTGGCCGAGCGATTGACTACGAGCAGTACTTC	CASSFGRAIDYEQYF
NA	TRBV2	TRBJ2-7	many	TGTGCCAGCAGTGGGGCCACTTTTTACGAGCAGTACTTC	CASSGATFYEQYF
NA	TRBV7-8	TRBJ2-7	many	TGTGCCAGCAGCTTAGTTCGGGCCGGCGAGCAGTACTTC	CASSLVRAGEQYF
NA	TRBV14	TRBJ2-1	NA	TGTGCCAGCAGCCAAGAGAGGTTGAGGCAGTTCTTC	CASSQERLRQFF
NA	TRBV2	TRBJ1-4	many	TGTGCCAGCACGTACGGTTTTAATGAAAAACTGTTTTTT	CASTYGFNEKLFF
NA	TRBV13	TRBJ2-3	NA	TGTGCCAGCAGCTCCCCCGCGGAGTCTAGCACAGATACGCAGTATTTT	CASSSPAESSTDTQYF
NA	TRBV15	TRBJ2-7	NA	TGTGCCACCAGCAGAGATTGGGGTAGCTCCTACGAGCAGTACTTC	CATSRDWGSSYEQYF
NA	TRBV6-1	TRBJ2-4	few	TGTGCCAGCAGTTCCACCACAGGGAACATTCAGTACTTC	CASSSTTGNIQYF
TRBD1	TRBV20-1	TRBJ2-2	many	TGCAGTGCTAGAGATCCTGGGACAGGAGAGTCCGGGGAGCTGTTTTTT	CSARDPGTGESGELFF
NA	TRBV11-1	TRBJ2-1	many	TGTGCCAGCAGCTCAGGACCTAACAATGAGCAGTTCTTC	CASSSGPNNEQFF
NA	TRBV2	TRBJ2-2	few	TGTGCCAGCAGTGTCCGTCAGGACACCGGGGAGCTGTTTTTT	CASSVRQDTGELFF
NA	TRBV6-1	TRBJ2-3	NA	TGTGCCAGCAGTTCTAGGACAACAGATACGCAGTATTTT	CASSSRTTDTQYF
NA	TRBV9	TRBJ2-7	NA	TGTGCCAACAGCGTAGAGAGCGCGGGGGCGGGCGACGAGCAGTACTTC	CANSVESAGAGDEQYF
TRBD1	TRBV7-2	TRBJ2-7	NA	TGTGCCAGCAGCTGGGGGACAGGGGGCCGCGAGCAGTACTTC	CASSWGTGGREQYF
TRBD1	TRBV10-3	TRBJ2-1	NA	TGTGCCATCAGTGCCGCGGACAGGAGCTCCTACAATGAGCAGTTCTTC	CAISAADRSSYNEQFF
NA	TRBV18	TRBJ1-2	NA	TGTGCCAGCTCACCACCGAAGGGTGCTAACTATGGCTACACCTTC	CASSPPKGANYGYTF
TRBD2	TRBV7-3	TRBJ2-1	many	TGTGCCAGCAGCACGGGCGGGGGGGGCCTCAATGAGCAGTTCTTC	CASSTGGGGLNEQFF
NA	TRBV20-1	TRBJ2-2	NA	TGCAGTGCTCCGGGCGGGGAGAACACCGGGGAGCTGTTTTTT	CSAPGGENTGELFF
NA	TRBV20-1	TRBJ2-5	NA	TGCAGCTTTATTGAGGGGTACCAAGAGACCCAGTACTTC	CSFIEGYQETQYF
NA	TRBV12-3/TRBV12-4	TRBJ1-2	NA	TGTGCCAGCAGTACCGGACAATGGGGAGGCTACACCTTC	CASSTGQWGGYTF
NA	TRBV5-1	TRBJ2-1	NA	TGCGCCAGCAGCTTATACAGGGAGGTGTACAATGAGCAGTTCTTC	CASSLYREVYNEQFF
NA	TRBV10-2	TRBJ1-5	NA	TGCGCCAGCAGGGCCGCCTTCACGGATCAGCCCCAGCATTTT	CASRAAFTDQPQHF
NA	TRBV29-1	TRBJ1-1	few	TGCAGCGTCGAGGGTCGCCTAATGAACACTGAAGCTTTCTTT	CSVEGRLMNTEAFF
NA	TRBV28	TRBJ1-2	NA	TGTGCCAGCAGTAGGGGCCAAAACTATGGCTACACCTTC	CASSRGQNYGYTF
TRBD2	TRBV5-1	TRBJ2-1	many	TGCGCCAGCAGCTGGGACAAGGGACTAGCTGTCTATGAGCAGTTCTTC	CASSWDKGLAVYEQFF
TRBD1	TRBV5-8	TRBJ1-4	many	TGTGCCAGCAGCTTGAGGGGGGACAGGCGTAATGAAAAACTGTTTTTT	CASSLRGDRRNEKLFF
NA	TRBV6-5	TRBJ2-7	NA	TGTGCCAGCAGTTATGGTGGCAAGCAGTACTTC	CASSYGGKQYF
NA	TRBV20-1	TRBJ1-2	few	TGCAGTGCTCCCAAGGGGAGAGAGAGGGGGAGGGACTGGGGGTATGGCTACACCTTC	CSAPKGRERGRDWGYGYTF
TRBD2	TRBV6-1	TRBJ2-3	NA	TGTGCCAGCGGCCCTCTGGGACTAGCTATTTTCACAGATACGCAGTATTTT	CASGPLGLAIFTDTQYF
TRBD2	TRBV6-1	TRBJ2-7	many	TGTGCCAGCAGTGAGTTGGAGCGGGGGGGCGACGAGCAGTACTTC	CASSELERGGDEQYF
NA	TRBV5-1	TRBJ1-1	many	TGCGCCAGCAGCTTGGAAATACCGAACACTGAAGCTTTCTTT	CASSLEIPNTEAFF
TRBD2	TRBV6-1	TRBJ2-5	many	TGTGCCAGCAGTGGGACTAGCGGGGGGGAGACCCAGTACTTC	CASSGTSGGETQYF
TRBD1	TRBV3-1	TRBJ1-5	NA	TGTGCCAGCAGCCAAGGACAGGGAACGGTACATCAGCCCCAGCATTTT	CASSQGQGTVHQPQHF
NA	TRBV7-2	TRBJ2-2	few	TGTGCCAGCAGCTTAGGGTACCTCCGGGAGCTGTTTTTT	CASSLGYLRELFF
TRBD1	TRBV5-1	TRBJ2-7	many	TGCGCCAGCAGCTTAACAGGGGAGTACGAGCAGTACTTC	CASSLTGEYEQYF
NA	TRBV27	TRBJ1-1	many	TGTGCCAGCAGGCTATCCCGGGGGAGGGACGCTTTCTTT	CASRLSRGRDAFF
NA	TRBV11-2	TRBJ2-1	many	TGTGCCAGCAGCTCGGACAGCTCCTACAATGAGCAGTTCTTC	CASSSDSSYNEQFF
TRBD1	TRBV10-3	TRBJ1-2	once	TGTGCCATGACAGGGCGCAGGAGCTATGGCTACACCTTC	CAMTGRRSYGYTF
NA	TRBV12-3/TRBV12-4	TRBJ2-3	few	TGTGCCAGCAGTTCTTGGTTGAGGGTTCGCGATCGCACCTTGGCCTACGATACGCAGTATTTT	CASSSWLRVRDRTLAYDTQYF
TRBD2	TRBV11-2	TRBJ2-7	NA	TGTGCCAGCAGCTTAGAACTAGCGGGGGGGAGCTCCTACGAGCAGTACTTC	CASSLELAGGSSYEQYF
TRBD1	TRBV4-2	TRBJ1-2	NA	TGTGCCAGCAGCCAAGGCCGGGACAGGGTGCGGAATGGCTACACCTTC	CASSQGRDRVRNGYTF
NA	TRBV10-2	TRBJ1-5	NA	TGCGCCAGCAGTGAGAGGGTTGGCAATCAGCCCCAGCATTTT	CASSERVGNQPQHF
NA	TRBV20-1	TRBJ2-1	NA	TGCAGTGCTAGAGGGGTTGTATCCTCCTACAATGAGCAGTTCTTC	CSARGVVSSYNEQFF
TRBD1	TRBV6-1	TRBJ2-5	many	TGTGCCAGCAGTTATCAAACCGGGACAGGGCAAGAGACCCAGTACTTC	CASSYQTGTGQETQYF
NA	TRBV28	TRBJ2-2	NA	TGTGCCAGCAGCACCCTGAACATACCTGCCCCCAACACCGGGGAGCTGTTTTTT	CASSTLNIPAPNTGELFF
NA	TRBV6-1	TRBJ2-2	once	TGTGCCAGCGGAAAGACGGGGACAAAATCCGGGGAGCTGTTTTTT	CASGKTGTKSGELFF
NA	TRBV19	TRBJ2-7	few	TGTGCCAGTAAGCGGACTCCGGCGGGCGAGCAGTACTTC	CASKRTPAGEQYF
NA	TRBV7-2	TRBJ2-1	few	TGTGCCAGCAGCTTAGGGGACCAAAATGAGCAGTTCTTC	CASSLGDQNEQFF
TRBD2	TRBV7-3	TRBJ2-3	NA	TGTGCCAGCAGCGAAACCGGGACTAGCGGGGGGGCCCAAGATACGCAGTATTTT	CASSETGTSGGAQDTQYF